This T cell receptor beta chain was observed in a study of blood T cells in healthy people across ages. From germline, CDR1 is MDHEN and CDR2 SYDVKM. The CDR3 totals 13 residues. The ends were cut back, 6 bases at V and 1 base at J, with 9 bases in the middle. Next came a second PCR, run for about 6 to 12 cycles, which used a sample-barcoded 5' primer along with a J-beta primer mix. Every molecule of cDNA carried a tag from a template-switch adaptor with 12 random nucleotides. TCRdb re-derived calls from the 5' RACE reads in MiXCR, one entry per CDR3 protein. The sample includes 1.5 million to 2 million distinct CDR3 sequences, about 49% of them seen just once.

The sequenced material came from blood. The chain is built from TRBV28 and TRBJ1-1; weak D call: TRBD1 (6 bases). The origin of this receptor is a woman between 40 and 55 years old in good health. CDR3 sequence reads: CASRGHPNTEAFF. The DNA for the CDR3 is TGTGCCAGCAGGGGACACCCGAACACTGAAGCTTTCTTT.